This entry is about one TCR beta chain. Its antigen is unknown. This record comes from a study of identical twins. Points from the study as a whole: Memory repertoires showed no such pattern, whereas abundant cord blood beta clonotypes carried fewer insertions. Zero-insertion analyses could be partly confounded by invariant MAIT and iNKT cells.

Germline CDR1 and CDR2: DFQATT and SNEGSKA (reference sequence). The CDR3 has 17 residues. Trimming removed 0 bases at V and 0 bases at J, with 16 bases between. Addition of a universal primer site occurred through template switching, and cDNA carried unique molecular identifiers. MiXCR was run by TCRdb on the 5' RACE reads, yielding one entry per CDR3 protein. The table has roughly 1.6 million distinct CDR3 sequences, 32% seen once. Everyone who gave samples was a healthy Caucasian. This receptor was obtained from a newborn girl in good health. The genes are TRBV20-1 and TRBJ2-3; tentative D call: TRBD2 (5 bases). Input material: cord blood. The CDR3 is CSARDLRQGSSTDTQYF. The CDR3 DNA reads as TGCAGTGCTAGAGATTTGCGGCAAGGGAGCAGCACAGATACGCAGTATTTT.